Below, 5 T cell receptor beta chains from the same sample are listed, as sequenced in a study of blood T cells in healthy people across ages. With a J-beta primer mix and a sample-barcoded 5' primer, a second PCR ran 7 to 11 cycles. TCRdb re-analysed the 5' RACE reads in MiXCR, keeping a single row per CDR3 protein. The sample records more than 900,000 distinct CDR3 sequences, 25% to 30% being singletons. The same sample was also studied in work on T cells of mothers and their children.

Sequences were obtained from blood. The source of these receptors is a woman aged 40 to 49 in good health.

As regards this clonotype: Just one base apart from a much larger clone, this may be a read error. This sequence joins TRBV9 and TRBJ2-7; 7 bases match TRBD2. CDR1 is SGDLS and CDR2 is YYNGEE in the germline V gene. CDR3 length equals 14 residues. The V and J ends lost 4 bases and 0 bases, in that order; junction bases with no gene match: 4. The CDR3 region is CASSIGDYSYEQYF. CDR3 nucleotide sequence: TGTGCCAGCAGCATAGGGGACTACTCCTACGAGCAGTACTTC.

This clonotype was seen a handful of times. V usage is TRBV20-1 and J usage is TRBJ1-2; D not certain. V lost 6 bases and J 4 bases, leaving 21 bases between the germline ends. Germline-derived CDR1 and CDR2 are DFQATT and SNEGSKA (reference sequence). The CDR3 has 15 amino acids. The CDR3 loop is CSALPIGVGIYGYTF. CDR3 in DNA: TGCAGTGCCCTCCCGATTGGGGTGGGAATCTATGGCTACACCTTC.

The sample holds a few counts of this clonotype. The gene calls are TRBV7-9 and TRBJ2-7, with 10 bases aligning to TRBD1. Germline V lookup: CDR1 SEHNR, CDR2 FQNEAQ (reference sequence). CDR3 size: 15 residues. Germline trimming cut 1 base from V and 5 bases from J; bases unmatched to any gene: 5. This CDR3 reads CASSLEGTGVNEQYF. In nucleotides, the CDR3 is TGTGCCAGCAGCTTAGAGGGGACAGGGGTCAACGAGCAGTACTTC.

This clonotype was counted ten times or more. The chain recombines TRBV7-2 with TRBJ2-7; D gene uncertain. The CDR3 spans 12 residues. Germline V gives CDR1 SGHTA, CDR2 FQGNSA. The V gene lost 2 bases and the J gene lost 3 bases, with 5 bases spanning the gap. DNA for the CDR3: TGTGCCAGCAGCTTAAATTACTACGAGCAGTACTTC. Protein product: CASSLNYYEQYF.

This sequence joins TRBV20-1 and TRBJ2-3; TRBD2 aligns across 12 bases. Germline CDR1 DFQATT, CDR2 SNEGSKA (reference sequence). With 5 bases clipped from V and 0 bases from J, the junction kept 3 bases outside the gene matches. This CDR3 is built from 15 residues. Here the CDR3 DNA reads TGCAGTGCTCAAGGACTAGCGGGGAGCACAGATACGCAGTATTTT. Its protein product is CSAQGLAGSTDTQYF.